The 19 T cell receptor beta chains listed next were all sequenced from one sample in a study of PD-1 blockade in classical Hodgkin lymphoma. Time point noted: cycle 4 day 1 (C4D1), after 5 to 7 weeks of nivolumab. There was relapse after autologous stem cell transplantation in every patient, and there was variation in brentuximab vedotin exposure. Produced via immunoSEQ multiplex PCR; TCRdb's table is partial and in-frame only. Of 90,000 to 110,000 clones listed, roughly 90% are singletons. This material consisted of peripheral blood mononuclear cells (PBMCs), taken before the fourth cycle of nivolumab. Source of these receptors: a human donor with classical Hodgkin lymphoma.

The J gene is TRBJ1-5, the V gene TRBV19; no reliable D call. This CDR3 is built from 18 residues. V was cut by 3 bases and J by 2 bases, with 20 bases left in between. Per the germline V gene, CDR1 is LNHDA and CDR2 is SQIVND (reference sequence). CDR3 DNA: TGTGCCAGTAGTATCTCCGTCATCCCGTCTCGTGGCAATCAGCCCCAGCATTTT. This translates into CASSISVIPSRGNQPQHF.

CDR3 sequence (DNA): TGCAGCGTAAAAGGGGGATATCTAGCGGGAGGGCGGGAGACCCAGTACTTC. Translated: CSVKGGYLAGGRETQYF. The genes are TRBV29-1 and TRBJ2-5; 12 nucleotides match TRBD2. The trim removed 6 bases at V and 5 bases at J, leaving 16 bases unmatched. CDR1 and CDR2 from the germline V gene are SQVTM and ANQGSEA. There are 17 residues in the CDR3.

The gene calls are TRBV2 and TRBJ2-6; D is uncertain. The germline V gene has CDR1 SNHLY and CDR2 FYNNEI. This CDR3 is 15 amino acids long. V lost 6 bases and J lost 0, with 9 bases in between. The CDR3 is CASSPYNSGANVLTF. CDR3 bases: TGTGCCAGCAGCCCTTATAACTCTGGGGCCAACGTCCTGACTTTC.

Only one count was recorded for this clone. The rearrangement links TRBV29-1 to TRBJ2-7, with D possibly being TRBD2 (6 bases). Germline V gene lookup returns CDR1 SQVTM and CDR2 ANQGSEA. This CDR3 comprises 14 residues. Trimming pared 0 bases from V and 0 bases from J, leaving 9 bases between. In nucleotides, the CDR3 is TGCAGCGTTGAAGACGGCGGGGTCTCCTACGAGCAGTACTTC. Protein: CSVEDGGVSYEQYF.

This clone was seen once. V usage is TRBV14 and J usage is TRBJ2-7; 8 bases map to TRBD1. The CDR3 is 14 amino acids. CDR1 SGHDN and CDR2 FVKESK come from the germline V gene. J gave up 4 bases and V 4 bases, and 6 bases lay outside the gene matches. The CDR3 region has the DNA TGTGCCAGCAGCCCTTGGCAGGGGGCTTACGAGCAGTACTTC. Translating gives CASSPWQGAYEQYF.

This rearrangement joins TRBV4-2 to TRBJ2-2; the match to TRBD1 covers 7 bases. CDR1 and CDR2 (germline): LGHNA, YNFKEQ. This CDR3 is built from 17 residues. V lost 3 bases, J lost 1 base, and 8 bases stayed unmatched. Here the CDR3 reads CASSHEIRTGNTGELFF. DNA for the CDR3: TGTGCCAGCAGCCATGAGATCAGGACAGGGAACACCGGGGAGCTGTTTTTT.

The V gene is TRBV29-1, the J gene TRBJ1-1; the D gene is possibly TRBD1 (5 bases). CDR1 is SQVTM and CDR2 is ANQGSEA in the germline V gene. This CDR3 has 11 amino acids. V lost 4 bases and J lost 11, with 14 bases in between. DNA for the CDR3: TGCAGCGTTGGGGGAGACAGTTCGGCTTTCTTT. Translating gives CSVGGDSSAFF.

The chain is built from TRBV4-1 and TRBJ1-4, with D uncertain. Trimming removed 4 bases at V and 3 bases at J, with 9 bases between. This CDR3 region has 14 residues. Germline CDR1 and CDR2: MGHRA and YSYEKL. The CDR3 loop is CASSPPRSNEKLFF. DNA of the CDR3: TGCGCCAGCAGCCCGCCTCGTTCTAATGAAAAACTGTTTTTT.

V and J are TRBV6-5 and TRBJ2-3; 7 nucleotides line up with TRBD2. Germline trimming cut 0 bases from V and 2 bases from J; bases unmatched to any gene: 5. Germline CDR1 reads MNHEY; CDR2 reads SVGAGI. The CDR3 length is 16 residues. The CDR3 region has the DNA TGTGCCAGCAGTTACTCGACCAGCGGGATCACAGATACGCAGTATTTT. It yields the protein CASSYSTSGITDTQYF.

The chain combines TRBV11-3 with TRBJ1-1; unclear D gene. V lost 0 bases, J lost 5 bases, and 7 bases lay in between. The germline V gene has CDR1 SGHNT and CDR2 YENEEA. The CDR3 covers 13 residues. This CDR3 reads CASSLEHRTEAFF. In DNA, the CDR3 is TGTGCCAGCAGCTTAGAGCATCGGACTGAAGCTTTCTTT.

The chain carries TRBV27 and TRBJ1-5; 7 positions agree with TRBD1. Per the germline V gene, CDR1 is MNHEY and CDR2 is SMNVEV (reference sequence). This CDR3 has 14 residues. V shed 3 bases and J 6 bases; nucleotides not matched to a gene: 5. The CDR3 nucleotides are TGTGCCAGCAGTTTTAACAGGGGTACTCAGCCCCAGCATTTT. Translating it yields CASSFNRGTQPQHF.

The rearrangement links TRBV25-1 to TRBJ1-6, with a tentative D call TRBD1 (5 bases). CDR1 and CDR2 from the germline V gene are MGHDK and SYGVNS. V lost 7 bases to trimming and J lost 9 bases, with 13 bases between them. There are 13 residues in the CDR3. The CDR3 DNA sequence: TGTGCCAGCAAGGCGGGGGTTGCTTCACCCCTCCACTTT. As protein: CASKAGVASPLHF.

This clone was recorded once. The chain couples TRBV7-2 to TRBJ1-1; TRBD1 matches at 7 bases. Germline V CDR1 and CDR2: SGHTA, FQGNSA. Unmatched junction bases numbered 12, after V lost 1 base and J lost 4 bases. The CDR3 runs 17 residues. The CDR3 loop reads CASSLGAQGRRTTEAFF. The CDR3 nucleotides are TGTGCCAGCAGCTTAGGGGCACAGGGGCGGAGGACCACTGAAGCTTTCTTT.

The genes are TRBV6-6 and TRBJ1-1; TRBD1 is a possible D gene (5 bases). With 5 bases removed from V and 4 bases from J, the gap between germline ends came to 14 bases. The germline V gene has CDR1 MNHNY and CDR2 SVGAGI (reference sequence). The CDR3 has 14 amino acids. CDR3 in amino acids: CASSTGVEGTEAFF. The CDR3 region has the DNA TGTGCCAGCAGTACGGGGGTGGAGGGCACTGAAGCTTTCTTT.

This clone appeared a single time. The rearrangement links TRBV6-5 to TRBJ2-4; tentatively, D is TRBD2 (7 bases). The V and J ends lost 6 bases and 6 bases respectively, with 18 bases between them. The CDR3 has 15 residues. Germline V gives CDR1 MNHEY, CDR2 SVGAGI. The CDR3 DNA sequence: TGTGCCAGCAGCCGCGGGGGCGCGGGACTAAACATTCAGTACTTC. This codes for CASSRGGAGLNIQYF.

This sequence joins TRBV7-2 and TRBJ2-7; TRBD2 is a possible D gene (6 bases). Deletions cut 3 bases from V and 7 bases from J, with 13 bases between. The CDR3 is made up of 13 amino acids. CDR1 SGHTA and CDR2 FQGNSA come from the germline V gene. CDR3 DNA: TGTGCCAGCAGCTTGCAAGGGGCGGGGGAGCAGTACTTC. It encodes CASSLQGAGEQYF. The whole variable domain, filled in from reference TRBV7-2 and TRBJ2-7, reads GAGVSQSPSNKVTEKGKDVELRCDPISGHTALYWYRQSLGQGLEFLIYFQGNSAPDKSGLPSDRFSAERTGGSVSTLTIQRTQQEDSAVYLCASSLQGAGEQYFGPGTRLTVT.

The chain links TRBV27 to TRBJ2-1; D remains ambiguous. From germline, CDR1 is MNHEY and CDR2 SMNVEV (reference sequence). CDR3 size: 13 residues. Trimming removed 3 bases from V and 8 bases from J, with 11 bases in between. CDR3 in amino acids: CASSLSERYEQFF. In nucleotides, the CDR3 is TGTGCCAGCAGTTTGAGCGAGCGTTATGAGCAGTTCTTC.

The V call is TRBV5-4, the J call TRBJ1-3; D is undetermined. Trimming stripped 0 bases from V and 1 base from J, with 5 bases between. Germline values: CDR1 SGHNT, CDR2 YYREEE (reference sequence). This CDR3 contains 14 residues. The CDR3 nucleotides are TGTGCCAGCAGCTTGGAAGCGTCTGGAAACACCATATATTTT. It yields the protein CASSLEASGNTIYF.

This chain links TRBV21-1 with TRBJ1-4; the D call of TRBD1 is as the table states it, not checked on the DNA. TRBV21-1 is assigned pseudogene status. The CDR3 totals 15 residues. Here the CDR3 DNA reads TGTGCCAGCAGCAAAGGGGGGCAGACTAATGAAAAACTGTTTTTT. Translating gives CASSKGGQTNEKLFF.